Below, 10 T cell receptor beta chains from the same sample are listed, as sequenced in a study of blood T cell repertoires in COVID-19. Assay: immunoSEQ multiplex PCR; the TCRdb copy retains only in-frame clones and omits some. In the table there are just over 45,000 clones, over 80% of which are singletons. The sequenced sample was peripheral blood. These receptors were obtained from a human donor in a cohort sampled during active COVID-19.

This chain connects TRBV19 to TRBJ2-1; 10 bases are a match to TRBD2. The germline CDR1 and CDR2 sequences are LNHDA and SQIVND (reference sequence). This CDR3 has 15 amino acids. Trimming took 1 base from V and 8 from J; bases not matched to a gene: 5. CDR3 sequence: CASSIGSGRFHEQFF. As DNA, the CDR3 is TGTGCCAGTAGTATAGGTAGCGGGAGGTTCCATGAGCAGTTCTTC. Full variable domain (remainder filled in from reference TRBV19 and TRBJ2-1): DGGITQSPKYLFRKEGQNVTLSCEQNLNHDAMYWYRQDPGQGLRLIYYSQIVNDFQKGDIAEGYSVSREKKESFPLTVTSAQKNPTAFYLCASSIGSGRFHEQFFGPGTRLTVL.

There are a few counts of this clone. Germline and junction disagree at one end, which may indicate a read error. V and J are TRBV20-1 and TRBJ2-1, with unresolved D. Germline V gene lookup returns CDR1 DFQATT and CDR2 SNEGSKA (reference sequence). CDR3 length: 10 residues. CDR3: CSARDYEQFF. The CDR3, as DNA: TGCAGTGCTCGAGACTATGAGCAGTTCTTC.

The chain couples TRBV15 to TRBJ2-3; 8 nucleotides match TRBD2. Germline trimming cut 5 bases from V and 1 base from J; bases unmatched to any gene: 5. The germline V gene encodes CDR1 LNHNV and CDR2 YYDKDF (reference sequence). The CDR3 length is 15 residues. In nucleotides, the CDR3 is TGTGCCACCAGCGAGCGGGAGTGGGGCACAGATACGCAGTATTTT. Protein: CATSEREWGTDTQYF.

The rearrangement joins TRBV6-5 to TRBJ2-2; a weak D match, TRBD2 (5 bases). CDR3 length equals 15 residues. Germline V gives CDR1 MNHEY, CDR2 SVGAGI. Trimming stripped 5 bases from V and 1 base from J, with 11 bases between. CDR3 residues: CASSLAGWNTGELFF. The CDR3 bases are TGTGCCAGCAGTCTAGCCGGTTGGAACACCGGGGAGCTGTTTTTT.

The chain uses TRBV21-1 and TRBJ2-1; the D segment call TRBD2 is taken from the table without a DNA check. TRBV21-1 has pseudogene status. The CDR3 spans 17 residues. This CDR3 reads CASSTKNLAGRGNEQFF. The CDR3 DNA sequence: TGTGCCAGCAGCACGAAGAATTTAGCGGGACGGGGGAATGAGCAGTTCTTC.

In DNA form, the CDR3 reads TGTGCCAGTAGTATTCAACTAGCGGGCACCTACGAGCAGTACTTC. It translates to CASSIQLAGTYEQYF. The gene calls are TRBV19 and TRBJ2-7; TRBD2 aligns across 9 bases. Trimming took 3 bases from V and 2 from J; bases not matched to a gene: 5. The CDR3 totals 15 residues. Germline CDR1 and CDR2: LNHDA and SQIVND (reference sequence).

This chain uses TRBV7-3 with TRBJ2-1; 9 bases are shared with TRBD1. Germline V gene data show CDR1 as SGHTA and CDR2 as FQGTGA. V trimming: 4 bases; J trimming: 7 bases; junction bases outside the gene matches: 2. CDR3 size: 13 residues. CDR3 sequence: CASSSGQGNEQFF. DNA of the CDR3: TGTGCCAGCAGCTCCGGACAGGGGAATGAGCAGTTCTTC.

This clone has just one count. The chain joins TRBV19 to TRBJ2-1; 9 bases fit TRBD2. CDR3 size: 14 residues. Per the germline V gene, CDR1 is LNHDA and CDR2 is SQIVND (reference sequence). Germline trimming cut 5 bases from V and 4 bases from J; bases unmatched to any gene: 3. For the CDR3, the DNA is TGTGCCAGTAGTCCTAGCGGGACATACAATGAGCAGTTCTTC. This translates into CASSPSGTYNEQFF.

The chain has TRBV7-9 and TRBJ1-3; D is ambiguous. CDR1 SEHNR and CDR2 FQNEAQ come from the germline V gene (reference sequence). CDR3 length: 15 residues. V was trimmed by 1 base and J by 4 bases, leaving 11 bases between them. The CDR3 DNA reads TGTGCCAGCAGCTTAGAGGCAGGTCCGGGAAACACCATATATTTT. Amino acid sequence: CASSLEAGPGNTIYF.

The rearrangement joins TRBV5-1 to TRBJ2-7; D is possibly TRBD1 (6 bases). Germline values: CDR1 SGHRS, CDR2 YFSETQ. The CDR3 has 13 amino acids. Trimming left V 3 bases short and J 1 base short, with 8 bases between. The CDR3 sequence is CASSSTGSYEQYF. CDR3 bases: TGCGCCAGCAGCTCGACAGGATCCTACGAGCAGTACTTC.